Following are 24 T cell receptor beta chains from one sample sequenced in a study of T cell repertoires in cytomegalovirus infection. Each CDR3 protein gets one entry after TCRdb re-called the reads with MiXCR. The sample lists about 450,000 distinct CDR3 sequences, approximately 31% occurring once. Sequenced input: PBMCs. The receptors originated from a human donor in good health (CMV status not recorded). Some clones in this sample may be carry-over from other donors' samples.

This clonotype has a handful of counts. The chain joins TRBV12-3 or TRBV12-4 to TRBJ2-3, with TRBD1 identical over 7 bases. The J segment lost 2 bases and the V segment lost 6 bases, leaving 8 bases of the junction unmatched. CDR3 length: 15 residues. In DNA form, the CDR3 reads TGTGCCAGCAGACAAATGACAGGGAACACAGATACGCAGTATTTT. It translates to CASRQMTGNTDTQYF.

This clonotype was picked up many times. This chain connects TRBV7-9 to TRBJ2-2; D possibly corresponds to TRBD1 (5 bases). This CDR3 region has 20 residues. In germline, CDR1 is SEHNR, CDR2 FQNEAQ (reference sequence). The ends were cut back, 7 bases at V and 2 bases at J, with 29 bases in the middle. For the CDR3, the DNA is TGTGCCAGCAAAAAGGATGTTCCGACAGAGTCCTCTGGAAACACCGGGGAGCTGTTTTTT. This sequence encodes CASKKDVPTESSGNTGELFF.

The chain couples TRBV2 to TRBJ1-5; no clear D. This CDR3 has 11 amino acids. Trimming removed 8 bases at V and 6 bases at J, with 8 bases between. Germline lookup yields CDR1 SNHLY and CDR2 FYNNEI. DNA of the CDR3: TGTGCCAGCGTTTATCTTCAGCCCCAGCATTTT. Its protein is CASVYLQPQHF.

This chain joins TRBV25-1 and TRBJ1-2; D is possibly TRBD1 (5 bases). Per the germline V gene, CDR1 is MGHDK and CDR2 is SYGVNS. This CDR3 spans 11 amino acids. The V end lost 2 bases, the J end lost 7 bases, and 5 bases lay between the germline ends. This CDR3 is CASSEGAGYTF. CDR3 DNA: TGTGCCAGCAGTGAAGGGGCTGGCTACACCTTC.

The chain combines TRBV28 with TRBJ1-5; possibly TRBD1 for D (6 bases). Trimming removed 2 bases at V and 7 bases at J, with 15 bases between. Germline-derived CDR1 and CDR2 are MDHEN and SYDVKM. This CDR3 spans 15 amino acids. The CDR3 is CASSLGGGARQPQHF. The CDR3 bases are TGTGCCAGCAGTTTAGGTGGGGGGGCGCGGCAGCCCCAGCATTTT.

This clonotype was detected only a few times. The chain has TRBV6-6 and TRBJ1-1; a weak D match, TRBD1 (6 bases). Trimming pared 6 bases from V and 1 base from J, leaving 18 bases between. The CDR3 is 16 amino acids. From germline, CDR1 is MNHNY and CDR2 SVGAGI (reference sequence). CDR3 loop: CASRKVRTAGNTEAFF. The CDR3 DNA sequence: TGTGCCAGCAGAAAAGTCAGGACAGCGGGGAACACTGAAGCTTTCTTT.

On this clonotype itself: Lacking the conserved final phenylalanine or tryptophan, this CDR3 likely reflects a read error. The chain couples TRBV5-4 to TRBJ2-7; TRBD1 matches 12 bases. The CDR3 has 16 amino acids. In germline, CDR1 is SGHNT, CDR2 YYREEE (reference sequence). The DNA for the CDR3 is TGTGCCAGCCGCTTGGCGGGGGGGACAGGGGGCTTCGAGCAGTACTTA. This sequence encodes CASRLAGGTGGFEQYL.

The CDR3 DNA reads as TGTGCCAGCAGCCCACCCATTGTAAGGCTACACTATAATTCACCCCTCCACTTT. Its protein product is CASSPPIVRLHYNSPLHF. V and J are TRBV7-8 and TRBJ1-6; the D is unclear. V lost 5 bases, J lost 3 bases, and 20 bases lay in between. CDR1 SGHVS and CDR2 FQNEAQ come from the germline V gene. The CDR3 covers 18 residues.

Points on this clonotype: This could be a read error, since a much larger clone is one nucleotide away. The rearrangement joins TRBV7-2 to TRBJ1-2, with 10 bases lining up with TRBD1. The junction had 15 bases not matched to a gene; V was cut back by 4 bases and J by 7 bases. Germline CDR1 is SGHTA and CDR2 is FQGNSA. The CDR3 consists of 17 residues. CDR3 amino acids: CASSYSRALDRGGGYTF. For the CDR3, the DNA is TGTGCCAGCAGCTACTCACGAGCTCTGGACAGGGGGGGTGGCTACACCTTC. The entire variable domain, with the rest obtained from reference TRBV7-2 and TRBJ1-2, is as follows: GAGVSQSPSNKVTEKGKDVELRCDPISGHTALYWYRQSLGQGLEFLIYFQGNSAPDKSGLPSDRFSAERTGGSVSTLTIQRTQQEDSAVYLCASSYSRALDRGGGYTFGSGTRLTVV.

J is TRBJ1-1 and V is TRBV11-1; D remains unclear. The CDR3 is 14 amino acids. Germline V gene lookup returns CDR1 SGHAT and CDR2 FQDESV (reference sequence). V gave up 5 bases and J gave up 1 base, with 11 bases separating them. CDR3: CASSQPTWNTEAFF. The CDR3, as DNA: TGTGCCAGCAGCCAACCTACATGGAACACTGAAGCTTTCTTT.

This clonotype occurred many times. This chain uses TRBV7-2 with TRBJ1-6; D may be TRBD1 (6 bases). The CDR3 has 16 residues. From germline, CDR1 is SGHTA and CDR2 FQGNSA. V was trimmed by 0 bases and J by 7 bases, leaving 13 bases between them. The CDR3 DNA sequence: TGTGCCAGCAGCTTAGCAACAGGGACTGGGAATTCACCCCTCCACTTT. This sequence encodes CASSLATGTGNSPLHF.

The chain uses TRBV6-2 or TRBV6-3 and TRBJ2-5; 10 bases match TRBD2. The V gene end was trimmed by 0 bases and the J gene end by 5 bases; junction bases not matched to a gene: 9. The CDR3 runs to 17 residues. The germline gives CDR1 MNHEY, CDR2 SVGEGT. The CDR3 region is CASSYSDSGGPGETQYF. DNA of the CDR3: TGTGCCAGCAGTTACTCGGATAGCGGGGGGCCGGGGGAGACCCAGTACTTC.

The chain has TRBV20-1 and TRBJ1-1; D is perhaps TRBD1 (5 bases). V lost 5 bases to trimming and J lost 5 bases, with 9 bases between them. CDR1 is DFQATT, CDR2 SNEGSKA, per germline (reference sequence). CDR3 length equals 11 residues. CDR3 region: CSAPGKTEAFF. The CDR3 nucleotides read TGCAGTGCTCCAGGGAAAACTGAAGCTTTCTTT.

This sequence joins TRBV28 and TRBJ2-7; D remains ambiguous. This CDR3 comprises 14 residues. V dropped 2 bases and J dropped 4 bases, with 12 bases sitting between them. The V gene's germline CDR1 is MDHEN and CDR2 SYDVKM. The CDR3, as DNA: TGTGCCAGCAGTTTAGGTACAGATTATTACGAGCAGTACTTC. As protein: CASSLGTDYYEQYF.

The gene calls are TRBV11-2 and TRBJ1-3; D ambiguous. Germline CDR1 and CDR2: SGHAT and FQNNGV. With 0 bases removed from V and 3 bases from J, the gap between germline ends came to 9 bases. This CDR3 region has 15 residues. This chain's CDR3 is CASSLDRAIGNTIYF. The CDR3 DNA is TGTGCCAGCAGCTTAGATCGTGCCATTGGAAACACCATATATTTT.

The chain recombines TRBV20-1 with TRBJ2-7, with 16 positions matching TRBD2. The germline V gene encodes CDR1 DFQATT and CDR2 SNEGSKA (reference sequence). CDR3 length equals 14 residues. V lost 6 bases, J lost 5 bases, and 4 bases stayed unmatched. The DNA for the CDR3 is TGCAGTGCCTCGGGACTAGCGGGGGGGCACGAGCAGTACTTC. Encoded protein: CSASGLAGGHEQYF.

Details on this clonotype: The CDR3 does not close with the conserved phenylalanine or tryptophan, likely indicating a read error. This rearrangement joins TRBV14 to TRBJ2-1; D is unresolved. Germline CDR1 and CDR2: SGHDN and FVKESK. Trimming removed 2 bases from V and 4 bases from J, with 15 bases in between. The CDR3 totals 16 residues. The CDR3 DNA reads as TGTGCCAGCAGCCAAACAACACGGTGGGGTTACAATGAGCAGTTCTTA. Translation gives CASSQTTRWGYNEQFL.

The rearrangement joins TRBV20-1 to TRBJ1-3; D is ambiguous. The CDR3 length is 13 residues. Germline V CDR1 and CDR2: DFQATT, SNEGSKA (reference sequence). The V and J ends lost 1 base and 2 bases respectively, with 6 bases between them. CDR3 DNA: TGCAGTGCTAGAGGCCCCGCTGGAAACACCATATATTTT. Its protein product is CSARGPAGNTIYF.

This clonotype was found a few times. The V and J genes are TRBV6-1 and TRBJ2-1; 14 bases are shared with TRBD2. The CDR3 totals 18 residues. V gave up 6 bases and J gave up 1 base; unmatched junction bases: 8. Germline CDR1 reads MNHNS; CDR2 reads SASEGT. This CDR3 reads CASRGLAGVLVSYNEQFF. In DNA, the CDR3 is TGTGCCAGCAGGGGACTAGCGGGGGTTCTAGTATCCTACAATGAGCAGTTCTTC.

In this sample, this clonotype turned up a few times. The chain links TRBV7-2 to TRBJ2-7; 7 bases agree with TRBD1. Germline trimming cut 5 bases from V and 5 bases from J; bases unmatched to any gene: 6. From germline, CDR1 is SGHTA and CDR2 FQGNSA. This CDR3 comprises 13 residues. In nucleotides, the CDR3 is TGTGCCAGCAGCCCCCGGACAGGCCACGAGCAGTACTTC. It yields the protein CASSPRTGHEQYF. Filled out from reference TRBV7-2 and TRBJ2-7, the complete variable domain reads GAGVSQSPSNKVTEKGKDVELRCDPISGHTALYWYRQSLGQGLEFLIYFQGNSAPDKSGLPSDRFSAERTGGSVSTLTIQRTQQEDSAVYLCASSPRTGHEQYFGPGTRLTVT.

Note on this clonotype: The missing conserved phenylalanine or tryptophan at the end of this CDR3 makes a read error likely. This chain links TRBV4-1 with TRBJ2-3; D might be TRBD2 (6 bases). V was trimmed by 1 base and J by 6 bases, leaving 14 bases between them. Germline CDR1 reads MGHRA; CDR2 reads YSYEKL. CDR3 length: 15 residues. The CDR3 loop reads CASSQGRGEVDTQYI. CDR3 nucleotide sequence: TGCGCCAGCAGCCAAGGGAGGGGCGAGGTGGATACGCAGTATATT.

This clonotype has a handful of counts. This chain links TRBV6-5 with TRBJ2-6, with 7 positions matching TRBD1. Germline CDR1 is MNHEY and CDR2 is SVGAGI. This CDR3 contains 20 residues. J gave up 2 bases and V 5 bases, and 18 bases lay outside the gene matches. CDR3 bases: TGTGCCAGCAGTCTCAGACAGGGAACGTCGTTCCGCGCTGGGGCCAACGTCCTGACTTTC. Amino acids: CASSLRQGTSFRAGANVLTF.

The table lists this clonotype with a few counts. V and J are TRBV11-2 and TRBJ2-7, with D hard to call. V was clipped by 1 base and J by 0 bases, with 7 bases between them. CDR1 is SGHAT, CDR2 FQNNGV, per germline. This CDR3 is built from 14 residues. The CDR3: CASSLGYNSYEQYF. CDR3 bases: TGTGCCAGCAGCTTAGGGTATAACTCCTACGAGCAGTACTTC.

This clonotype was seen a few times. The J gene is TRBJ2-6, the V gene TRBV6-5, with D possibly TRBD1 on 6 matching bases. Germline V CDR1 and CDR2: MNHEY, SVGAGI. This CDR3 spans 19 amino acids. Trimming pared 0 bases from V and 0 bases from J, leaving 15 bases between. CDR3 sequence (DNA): TGTGCCAGCAGTTACTCAAGTAGGACAGTAAGCTCTGGGGCCAACGTCCTGACTTTC. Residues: CASSYSSRTVSSGANVLTF.